Listed below are T cell receptor beta chains from one sample, sequenced in a study of T cell changes during pregnancy in multiple sclerosis. The method was immunoSEQ multiplex PCR; TCRdb's version includes in-frame clones alone and lacks a portion of them. The table records about 39,000 clones, about 88% of them present only once. Sequenced material: CD8+ T cells from peripheral blood mononuclear cells, taken in the first trimester of pregnancy. All receptors come from a female donor with multiple sclerosis, enrolled in a pregnancy study. Each CDR3 is given with its conserved first and last residue. D genes are given only for firm matches. Clone size is shown for a subset of rows, as once, few, many or a class of expanded clone.

cdr3_nt	cdr3_aa	clone_size	v_call	j_call	d_call
TGTGCCAGTAGTATTGGGACAGGATCCCACTCTGAAGCTTTCTTT	CASSIGTGSHSEAFF	NA	TRBV19	TRBJ1-1	TRBD1
TGCAGCGTTGAACTAGGCGGGACAGGGACATACGAGCAGTACTTC	CSVELGGTGTYEQYF	NA	TRBV29-1	TRBJ2-7	TRBD1
TGCGCCAGCAGCCTACTTAGCGGGCCGAGCACAGATACGCAGTATTTT	CASSLLSGPSTDTQYF	NA	TRBV4-1	TRBJ2-3	TRBD2
TGTGCCAGTAGCCTGGGACAGGCAGTCGGCTACACCTTC	CASSLGQAVGYTF	NA	TRBV19	TRBJ1-2	TRBD1
TGTGCCAGCAGCCCCAGGGGTGAAGAGGGCCAGGAAAAACTGTTTTTT	CASSPRGEEGQEKLFF	once	TRBV7-6	TRBJ1-4	NA
TGCGCCAGCGCTGGTCCCCCACTCCAAGAGACCCAGTACTTC	CASAGPPLQETQYF	NA	TRBV5-1	TRBJ2-5	NA
TGTGCCAGCAGCGCCCAGGACAGGGGGTACACCGGGGAGCTGTTTTTT	CASSAQDRGYTGELFF	NA	TRBV11-3	TRBJ2-2	TRBD1
TGTGCCACCCATGCGGGGGGGGCTGGAAACACCATATATTTT	CATHAGGAGNTIYF	NA	TRBV25-1	TRBJ1-3	NA
TGTGCCAGCAGTCCTACAGGCTGGCCTGAAGCTTTCTTT	CASSPTGWPEAFF	NA	TRBV11-1	TRBJ1-1	NA
TGTGCCAGCAGTTTAAGGACAAACTATGGCTACACCTTC	CASSLRTNYGYTF	NA	TRBV27	TRBJ1-2	NA
TGTGCCAGCAGCCCGAGACAGGGCGTGAACACTGAAGCTTTCTTT	CASSPRQGVNTEAFF	NA	TRBV7-9	TRBJ1-1	TRBD1
TGTGCCAGTAGTATACGGGACTTTGGAGACCCAGCGGGGGGTCCAGATACGCAGTATTTT	CASSIRDFGDPAGGPDTQYF	NA	TRBV19	TRBJ2-3	TRBD2
TGTGCCAGCAGCTTGCAGAGGGAGGTCTACGAGCAGTACTTC	CASSLQREVYEQYF	NA	TRBV5-8	TRBJ2-7	NA
TGTGCCAGCAGTCCCACAGGAGCCGATACGCAGTATTTT	CASSPTGADTQYF	NA	TRBV9	TRBJ2-3	NA
TGTGCCATCAGTGAACTAGCGGTTAAAGAGACCCAGTACTTC	CAISELAVKETQYF	NA	TRBV10-3	TRBJ2-5	TRBD2
TGTGCCAGCAGTGACTTCCCCGGGGTCCCACACTCTGAAGCTTTCTTT	CASSDFPGVPHSEAFF	NA	TRBV6-4	TRBJ1-1	NA
TGTGCCAGCAGTTACACAGGGAGGAACACTGAAGCTTTCTTT	CASSYTGRNTEAFF	NA	TRBV6-6	TRBJ1-1	NA
TGTGCCAGCAGCGTAGGGGCAGGGGATGAGCAGTTCTTC	CASSVGAGDEQFF	NA	TRBV9	TRBJ2-1	NA
TGTGCCAGCAGCTCGGAGGGGTTAGTGAACACTGAAGCTTTCTTT	CASSSEGLVNTEAFF	NA	TRBV5-4	TRBJ1-1	NA
TGCAGCGTCACAGGGGGCCTCGCCTACGAGCAGTACTTC	CSVTGGLAYEQYF	NA	TRBV29-1	TRBJ2-7	TRBD1